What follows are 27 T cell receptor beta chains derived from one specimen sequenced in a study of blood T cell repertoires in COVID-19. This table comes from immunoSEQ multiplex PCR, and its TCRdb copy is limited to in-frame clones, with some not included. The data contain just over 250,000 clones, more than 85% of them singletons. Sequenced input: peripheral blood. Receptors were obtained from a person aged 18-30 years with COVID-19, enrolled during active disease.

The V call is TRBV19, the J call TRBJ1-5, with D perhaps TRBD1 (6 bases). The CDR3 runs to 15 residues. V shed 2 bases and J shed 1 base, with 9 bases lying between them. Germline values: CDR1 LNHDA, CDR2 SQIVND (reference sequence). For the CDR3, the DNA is TGTGCCAGTAGTATACAGGGGTTCAGCAATCAGCCCCAGCATTTT. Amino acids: CASSIQGFSNQPQHF.

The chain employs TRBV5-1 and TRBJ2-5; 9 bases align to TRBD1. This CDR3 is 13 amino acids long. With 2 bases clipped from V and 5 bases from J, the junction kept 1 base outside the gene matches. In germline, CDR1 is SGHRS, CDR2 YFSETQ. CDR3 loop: CASSFGQGETQYF. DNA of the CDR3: TGCGCCAGCAGCTTCGGACAGGGGGAGACCCAGTACTTC.

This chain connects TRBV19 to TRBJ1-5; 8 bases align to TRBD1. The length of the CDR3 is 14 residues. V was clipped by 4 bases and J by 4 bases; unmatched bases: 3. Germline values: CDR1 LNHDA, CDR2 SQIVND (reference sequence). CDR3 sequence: CASSTGQANQPQHF. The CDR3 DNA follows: TGTGCCAGTAGTACGGGACAGGCTAATCAGCCCCAGCATTTT. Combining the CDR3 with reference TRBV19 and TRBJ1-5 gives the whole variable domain DGGITQSPKYLFRKEGQNVTLSCEQNLNHDAMYWYRQDPGQGLRLIYYSQIVNDFQKGDIAEGYSVSREKKESFPLTVTSAQKNPTAFYLCASSTGQANQPQHFGDGTRLSIL.

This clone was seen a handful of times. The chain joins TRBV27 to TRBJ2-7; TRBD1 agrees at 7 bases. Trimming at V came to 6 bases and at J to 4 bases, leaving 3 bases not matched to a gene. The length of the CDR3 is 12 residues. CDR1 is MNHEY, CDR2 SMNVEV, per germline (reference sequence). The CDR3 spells CASSTTGYEQYF. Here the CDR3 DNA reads TGTGCCAGCAGCACGACAGGGTACGAGCAGTACTTC.

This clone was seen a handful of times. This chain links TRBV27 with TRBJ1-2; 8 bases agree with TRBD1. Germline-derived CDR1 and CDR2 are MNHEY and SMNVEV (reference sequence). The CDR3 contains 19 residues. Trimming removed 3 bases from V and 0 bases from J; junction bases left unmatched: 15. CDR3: CASSFNQQGVGHANYGYTF. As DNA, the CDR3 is TGTGCCAGCAGTTTCAACCAACAGGGGGTCGGGCATGCTAACTATGGCTACACCTTC.

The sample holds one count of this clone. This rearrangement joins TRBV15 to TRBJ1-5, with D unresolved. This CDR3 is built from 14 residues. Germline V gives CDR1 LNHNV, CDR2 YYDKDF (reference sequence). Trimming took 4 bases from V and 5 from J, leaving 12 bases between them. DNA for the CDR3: TGTGCCACCAGCAAGAGTAGCTCGGATCAGCCCCAGCATTTT. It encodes CATSKSSSDQPQHF.

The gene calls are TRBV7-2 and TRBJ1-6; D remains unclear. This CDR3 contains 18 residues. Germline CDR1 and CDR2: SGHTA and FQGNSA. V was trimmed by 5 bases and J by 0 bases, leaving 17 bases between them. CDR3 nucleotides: TGTGCCAGCAGCATTAGAGAATTGGGGAGCTCCTATAATTCACCCCTCCACTTT. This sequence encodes CASSIRELGSSYNSPLHF.

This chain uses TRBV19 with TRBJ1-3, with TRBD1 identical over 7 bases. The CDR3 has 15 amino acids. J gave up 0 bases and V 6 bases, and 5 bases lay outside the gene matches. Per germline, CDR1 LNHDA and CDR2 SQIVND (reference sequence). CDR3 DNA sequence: TGTGCCAGTAGCCCATCAGGGGGCTCTGGAAACACCATATATTTT. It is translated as CASSPSGGSGNTIYF.

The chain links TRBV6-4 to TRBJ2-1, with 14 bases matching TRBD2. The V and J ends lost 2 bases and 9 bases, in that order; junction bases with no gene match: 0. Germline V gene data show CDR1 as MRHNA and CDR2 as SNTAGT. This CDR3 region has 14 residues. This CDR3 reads CASSDGLAGGEQFF. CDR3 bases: TGTGCCAGCAGTGACGGACTAGCGGGAGGTGAGCAGTTCTTC.

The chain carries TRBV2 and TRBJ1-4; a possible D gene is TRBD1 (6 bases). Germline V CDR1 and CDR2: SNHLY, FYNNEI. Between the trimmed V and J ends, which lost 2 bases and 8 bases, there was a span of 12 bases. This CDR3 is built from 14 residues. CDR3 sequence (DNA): TGTGCCAGCAGTGAAAGGTACAGGGACGAAAAACTGTTTTTT. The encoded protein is CASSERYRDEKLFF. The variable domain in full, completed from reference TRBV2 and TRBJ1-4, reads EPEVTQTPSHQVTQMGQEVILRCVPISNHLYFYWYRQILGQKVEFLVSFYNNEISEKSEIFDDQFSVERPDGSNFTLKIRSTKLEDSAMYFCASSERYRDEKLFFGSGTQLSVL.

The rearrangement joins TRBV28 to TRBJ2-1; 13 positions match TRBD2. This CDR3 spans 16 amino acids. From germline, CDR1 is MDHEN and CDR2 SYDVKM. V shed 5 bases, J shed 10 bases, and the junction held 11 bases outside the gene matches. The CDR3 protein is CASSLRRTSGRGEQFF. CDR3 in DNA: TGTGCCAGCAGTCTACGACGGACTAGCGGGAGAGGAGAGCAGTTCTTC.

The CDR3 DNA reads TGTGCCAGCAGCCCGCACCAGGGGGTGACCTACGAGCAGTACTTC. Its protein product is CASSPHQGVTYEQYF. V usage is TRBV5-8 and J usage is TRBJ2-7, with 7 bases lining up with TRBD1. The CDR3 sequence is 15 residues long. The germline CDR1 and CDR2 sequences are SGHTS and YDEGEE. The V gene end was trimmed by 4 bases and the J gene end by 2 bases; junction bases not matched to a gene: 9.

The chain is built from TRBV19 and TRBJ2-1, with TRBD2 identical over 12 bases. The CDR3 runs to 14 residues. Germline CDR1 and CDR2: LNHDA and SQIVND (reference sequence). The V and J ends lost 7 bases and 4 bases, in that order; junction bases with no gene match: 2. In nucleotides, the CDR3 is TGTGCCAGTAAGGGACTAGCGGGTTACAATGAGCAGTTCTTC. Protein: CASKGLAGYNEQFF.

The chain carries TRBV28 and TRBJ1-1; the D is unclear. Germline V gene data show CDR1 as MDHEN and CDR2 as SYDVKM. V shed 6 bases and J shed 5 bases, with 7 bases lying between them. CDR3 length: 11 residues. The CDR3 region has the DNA TGTGCCAGCAGGTCGGTAACTGAAGCTTTCTTT. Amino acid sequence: CASRSVTEAFF. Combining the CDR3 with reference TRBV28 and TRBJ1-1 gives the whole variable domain DVKVTQSSRYLVKRTGEKVFLECVQDMDHENMFWYRQDPGLGLRLIYFSYDVKMKEKGDIPEGYSVSREKKERFSLILESASTNQTSMYLCASRSVTEAFFGQGTRLTVV.

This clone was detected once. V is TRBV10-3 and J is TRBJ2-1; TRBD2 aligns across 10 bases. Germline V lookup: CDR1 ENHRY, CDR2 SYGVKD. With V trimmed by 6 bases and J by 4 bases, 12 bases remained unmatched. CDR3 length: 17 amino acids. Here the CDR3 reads CAIRFLAGDYRYNEQFF. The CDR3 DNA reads TGTGCCATCAGGTTCCTAGCGGGAGATTATAGATACAATGAGCAGTTCTTC.

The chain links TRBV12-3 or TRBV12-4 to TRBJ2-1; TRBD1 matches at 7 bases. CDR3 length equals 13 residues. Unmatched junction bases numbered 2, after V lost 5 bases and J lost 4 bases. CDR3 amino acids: CASSPQGYNEQFF. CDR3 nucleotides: TGTGCCAGCAGTCCACAGGGGTACAATGAGCAGTTCTTC.

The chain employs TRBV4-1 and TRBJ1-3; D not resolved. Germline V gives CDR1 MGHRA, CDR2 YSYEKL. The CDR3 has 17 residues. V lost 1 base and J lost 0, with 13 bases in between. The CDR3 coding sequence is TGCGCCAGCAGCCAAGGTGTGACACTCACCTCTGGAAACACCATATATTTT. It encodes CASSQGVTLTSGNTIYF.

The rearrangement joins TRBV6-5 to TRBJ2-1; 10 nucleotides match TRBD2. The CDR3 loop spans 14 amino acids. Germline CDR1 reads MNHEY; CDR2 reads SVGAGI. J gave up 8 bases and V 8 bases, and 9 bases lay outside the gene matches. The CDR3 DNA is TGTGCCAGCCTTAAAGCGGGAGGGGGTGATGAGCAGTTCTTC. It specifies CASLKAGGGDEQFF.

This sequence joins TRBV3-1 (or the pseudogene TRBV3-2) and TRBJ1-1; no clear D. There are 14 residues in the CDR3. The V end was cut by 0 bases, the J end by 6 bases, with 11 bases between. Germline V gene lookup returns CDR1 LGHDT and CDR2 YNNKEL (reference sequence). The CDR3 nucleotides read TGTGCCAGCAGCCAAGAAACGACATATTCTGAAGCTTTCTTT. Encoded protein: CASSQETTYSEAFF.

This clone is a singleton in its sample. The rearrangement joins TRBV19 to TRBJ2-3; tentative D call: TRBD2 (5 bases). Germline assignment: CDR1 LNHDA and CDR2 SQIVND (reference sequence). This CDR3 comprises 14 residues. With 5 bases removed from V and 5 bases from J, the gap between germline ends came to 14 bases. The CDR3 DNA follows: TGTGCCAGTAGTGAGGGCGGCCGGGGAGATACGCAGTATTTT. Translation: CASSEGGRGDTQYF.

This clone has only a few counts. CDR3 in DNA: TGTGCCAGCGAGGCCGTGAACACTGAAGCTTTCTTT. Its protein product is CASEAVNTEAFF. This sequence joins TRBV18 and TRBJ1-1; D unresolved. This CDR3 has 12 residues. Trimming stripped 8 bases from V and 0 bases from J, with 7 bases between. Germline assignment: CDR1 KGHSH and CDR2 LQKENI. Full variable domain (rest looked up from reference TRBV18 and TRBJ1-1): NAGVMQNPRHLVRRRGQEARLRCSPMKGHSHVYWYRQLPEEGLKFMVYLQKENIIDESGMPKERFSAEFPKEGPSILRIQQVVRGDSAAYFCASEAVNTEAFFGQGTRLTVV.

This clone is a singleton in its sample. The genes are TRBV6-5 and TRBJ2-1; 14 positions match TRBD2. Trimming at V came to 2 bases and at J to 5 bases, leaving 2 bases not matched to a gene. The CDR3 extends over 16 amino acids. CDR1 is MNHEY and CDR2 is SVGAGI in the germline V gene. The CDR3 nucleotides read TGTGCCAGCAGTTACCAGGGACTAGCGGGAGACAATGAGCAGTTCTTC. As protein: CASSYQGLAGDNEQFF.

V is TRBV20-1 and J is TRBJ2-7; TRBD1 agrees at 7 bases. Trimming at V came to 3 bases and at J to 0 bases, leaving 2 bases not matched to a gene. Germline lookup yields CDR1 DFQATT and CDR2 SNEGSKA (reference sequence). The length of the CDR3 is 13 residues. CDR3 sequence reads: CSASQGVSYEQYF. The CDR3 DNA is TGCAGTGCTAGTCAGGGGGTCTCCTACGAGCAGTACTTC.

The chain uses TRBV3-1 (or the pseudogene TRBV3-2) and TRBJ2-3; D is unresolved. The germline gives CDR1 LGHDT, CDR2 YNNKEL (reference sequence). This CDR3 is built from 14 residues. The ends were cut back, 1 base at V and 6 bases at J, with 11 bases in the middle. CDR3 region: CASSQGLVLDTQYF. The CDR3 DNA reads TGTGCCAGCAGCCAAGGCTTAGTCCTGGATACGCAGTATTTT.

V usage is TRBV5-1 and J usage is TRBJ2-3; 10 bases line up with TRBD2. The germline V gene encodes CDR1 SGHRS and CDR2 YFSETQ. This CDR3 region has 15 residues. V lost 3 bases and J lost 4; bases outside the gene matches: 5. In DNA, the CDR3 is TGCGCCAGCAGCTGGGGGACTAGCGTGGCAGATACGCAGTATTTT. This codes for CASSWGTSVADTQYF.

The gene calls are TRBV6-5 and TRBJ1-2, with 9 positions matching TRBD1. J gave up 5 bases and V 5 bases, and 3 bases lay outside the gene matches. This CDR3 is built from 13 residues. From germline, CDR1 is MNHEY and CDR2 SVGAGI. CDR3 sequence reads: CASSLQGAYGYTF. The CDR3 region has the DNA TGTGCCAGCAGTCTACAGGGGGCGTATGGCTACACCTTC.

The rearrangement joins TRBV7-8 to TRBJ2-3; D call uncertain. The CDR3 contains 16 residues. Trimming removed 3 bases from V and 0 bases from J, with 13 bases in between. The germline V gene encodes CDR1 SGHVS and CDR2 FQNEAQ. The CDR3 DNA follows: TGTGCCAGCAGCTTGTTCCGATCCACTAGCACAGATACGCAGTATTTT. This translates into CASSLFRSTSTDTQYF.